The rows below give T cell receptor beta chains drawn from one sample of a study. TCRdb redid the calling of the 5' RACE reads with MiXCR, one entry per CDR3 protein. The table shows 40,000 to 65,000 distinct CDR3 sequences, with more than 20% occurring only once. Sequencing was performed on tumor-infiltrating naive CD4+ T cells sorted from the breast tumor. These receptors were collected from a female donor with breast cancer. Each CDR3 is given with its conserved first and last residue. The order of the fields is clone size, D gene, V gene, CDR3 length, J gene, CDR3 protein, CDR3 DNA. A D gene is named only where the DNA matches it firmly. Some rows have no size entry. The others give once, few or many, or a class for an expanded clone.

clone size: NA; D gene: NA; V gene: TRBV10-2; CDR3 length: 15; J gene: TRBJ1-1; CDR3 protein: CASSYRPGENTEAFF; CDR3 DNA: TGTGCCAGCAGTTACCGGCCGGGCGAGAACACTGAAGCTTTCTTT
clone size: once; D gene: NA; V gene: TRBV5-1; CDR3 length: 14; J gene: TRBJ2-7; CDR3 protein: CASSLERGLYEQYF; CDR3 DNA: TGCGCCAGCAGCTTGGAACGAGGTCTCTACGAGCAGTACTTC
clone size: NA; D gene: NA; V gene: TRBV10-3; CDR3 length: 14; J gene: TRBJ1-6; CDR3 protein: CAISEGPPDSPLHF; CDR3 DNA: TGTGCCATCAGTGAGGGGCCCCCGGATTCACCCCTCCACTTT
clone size: few; D gene: NA; V gene: TRBV9; CDR3 length: 14; J gene: TRBJ1-1; CDR3 protein: CASSRGRQNTEAFF; CDR3 DNA: TGTGCCAGCAGCCGGGGGAGACAGAACACTGAAGCTTTCTTT
clone size: NA; D gene: TRBD1; V gene: TRBV4-1; CDR3 length: 14; J gene: TRBJ2-4; CDR3 protein: CASSHEGARNIQYF; CDR3 DNA: TGCGCCAGCAGCCACGAGGGGGCGCGGAACATTCAGTACTTC
clone size: many; D gene: NA; V gene: TRBV6-6; CDR3 length: 12; J gene: TRBJ1-5; CDR3 protein: CASGDSNQPQHF; CDR3 DNA: TGTGCCAGCGGAGATAGCAATCAGCCCCAGCATTTT
clone size: NA; D gene: NA; V gene: TRBV4-1; CDR3 length: 17; J gene: TRBJ2-6; CDR3 protein: CASSHETGSDGANVLTF; CDR3 DNA: TGCGCCAGCAGCCATGAAACAGGGTCAGATGGGGCCAACGTCCTGACTTTC
clone size: few; D gene: TRBD2; V gene: TRBV15; CDR3 length: 16; J gene: TRBJ2-3; CDR3 protein: CATSRDRGDLGDTQYF; CDR3 DNA: TGTGCCACCAGCAGAGACCGGGGGGACCTTGGAGATACGCAGTATTTT
clone size: NA; D gene: TRBD2; V gene: TRBV7-2; CDR3 length: 16; J gene: TRBJ2-1; CDR3 protein: CASSSRTSGRIHEQFF; CDR3 DNA: TGTGCCAGCAGCTCCAGGACTAGCGGGAGGATCCATGAGCAGTTCTTC
clone size: NA; D gene: TRBD1; V gene: TRBV20-1; CDR3 length: 14; J gene: TRBJ2-1; CDR3 protein: CSAKTGRGYNEQFF; CDR3 DNA: TGCAGTGCTAAGACAGGGAGAGGGTACAATGAGCAGTTCTTC
clone size: medium-sized; D gene: TRBD2; V gene: TRBV9; CDR3 length: 16; J gene: TRBJ2-5; CDR3 protein: CASSPGGLAGQETQYF; CDR3 DNA: TGTGCCAGCAGCCCGGGAGGACTAGCGGGCCAAGAGACCCAGTACTTC
clone size: NA; D gene: TRBD1; V gene: TRBV5-1; CDR3 length: 16; J gene: TRBJ2-3; CDR3 protein: CASSWGQGPSTDTQYF; CDR3 DNA: TGCGCCAGCAGCTGGGGACAGGGACCTAGCACAGATACGCAGTATTTT
clone size: NA; D gene: TRBD1; V gene: TRBV6-5; CDR3 length: 14; J gene: TRBJ2-3; CDR3 protein: CASSQTGDRDTQYF; CDR3 DNA: TGTGCCAGCAGTCAGACAGGGGACAGGGATACGCAGTATTTT
clone size: many; D gene: NA; V gene: TRBV5-1; CDR3 length: 13; J gene: TRBJ1-5; CDR3 protein: CASRGSENQPQHF; CDR3 DNA: TGCGCCAGCAGAGGGTCGGAGAATCAGCCCCAGCATTTT
clone size: once; D gene: NA; V gene: TRBV5-6; CDR3 length: 16; J gene: TRBJ2-7; CDR3 protein: CASSPQTRGIAYEQYF; CDR3 DNA: TGCGCCAGCAGCCCTCAGACCCGGGGGATAGCCTACGAGCAGTACTTC
clone size: NA; D gene: TRBD1; V gene: TRBV6-1; CDR3 length: 16; J gene: TRBJ1-2; CDR3 protein: CASSTRTGGLTYGYTF; CDR3 DNA: TGTGCCAGCAGTACGCGGACAGGGGGCCTTACCTATGGCTACACCTTC
clone size: NA; D gene: NA; V gene: TRBV2; CDR3 length: 15; J gene: TRBJ2-1; CDR3 protein: CASSERRQAYNEQFF; CDR3 DNA: TGTGCCAGCAGTGAAAGGCGACAGGCCTACAATGAGCAGTTCTTC
clone size: many; D gene: TRBD1; V gene: TRBV6-5; CDR3 length: 11; J gene: TRBJ1-2; CDR3 protein: CAGTAFYGYTF; CDR3 DNA: TGTGCCGGGACAGCCTTCTATGGCTACACCTTC
clone size: NA; D gene: TRBD1; V gene: TRBV5-1; CDR3 length: 15; J gene: TRBJ2-7; CDR3 protein: CASSPRTGGSYEQYF; CDR3 DNA: TGCGCCAGCAGCCCCCGGACAGGGGGTTCCTACGAGCAGTACTTC
clone size: NA; D gene: NA; V gene: TRBV7-7; CDR3 length: 13; J gene: TRBJ2-3; CDR3 protein: CASSDGAGDTQYF; CDR3 DNA: TGTGCCAGCAGCGACGGCGCGGGAGATACGCAGTATTTT
clone size: NA; D gene: NA; V gene: TRBV29-1; CDR3 length: 13; J gene: TRBJ2-7; CDR3 protein: CSVRDRSAYEQYF; CDR3 DNA: TGCAGCGTCCGCGACAGGTCCGCCTACGAGCAGTACTTC
clone size: few; D gene: TRBD2; V gene: TRBV5-1; CDR3 length: 19; J gene: TRBJ2-1; CDR3 protein: CASSSPGLAAPSSYNEQFF; CDR3 DNA: TGCGCCAGCAGCTCCCCGGGACTAGCGGCCCCGAGCTCCTACAATGAGCAGTTCTTC
clone size: NA; D gene: NA; V gene: TRBV15; CDR3 length: 15; J gene: TRBJ2-2; CDR3 protein: CATSIRQDIGGELFF; CDR3 DNA: TGTGCCACCAGCATCCGACAGGATATAGGCGGGGAGCTGTTTTTT
clone size: few; D gene: NA; V gene: TRBV12-3/TRBV12-4; CDR3 length: 13; J gene: TRBJ2-5; CDR3 protein: CASSSSDGETRYF; CDR3 DNA: TGTGCCAGCAGTTCCTCGGACGGGGAGACCCGGTACTTC
clone size: NA; D gene: TRBD1; V gene: TRBV28; CDR3 length: 14; J gene: TRBJ1-5; CDR3 protein: CASRPTGGSQPQHF; CDR3 DNA: TGTGCCAGCAGACCTACAGGGGGAAGTCAGCCCCAGCATTTT
clone size: NA; D gene: TRBD1; V gene: TRBV20-1; CDR3 length: 11; J gene: TRBJ1-1; CDR3 protein: CSDAGGTGAFF; CDR3 DNA: TGCAGTGACGCAGGGGGTACTGGAGCTTTCTTT
clone size: many; D gene: TRBD2; V gene: TRBV12-3/TRBV12-4; CDR3 length: 11; J gene: TRBJ2-7; CDR3 protein: CASSSGLAEYF; CDR3 DNA: TGTGCCAGCAGCTCAGGACTAGCGGAGTACTTC
clone size: once; D gene: TRBD1; V gene: TRBV12-3/TRBV12-4; CDR3 length: 15; J gene: TRBJ2-1; CDR3 protein: CASRPGTGTNNEQFF; CDR3 DNA: TGTGCCAGCAGACCCGGGACAGGGACCAACAATGAGCAGTTCTTC
clone size: few; D gene: TRBD1; V gene: TRBV20-1; CDR3 length: 16; J gene: TRBJ2-5; CDR3 protein: CSADGPGQGYQETQYF; CDR3 DNA: TGCAGTGCTGATGGACCGGGACAGGGGTACCAAGAGACCCAGTACTTC
clone size: few; D gene: TRBD1; V gene: TRBV5-1; CDR3 length: 14; J gene: TRBJ2-1; CDR3 protein: CASSSGQGKNEQFF; CDR3 DNA: TGCGCCAGCAGCTCCGGACAGGGGAAGAATGAGCAGTTCTTC
clone size: NA; D gene: TRBD2; V gene: TRBV4-2; CDR3 length: 15; J gene: TRBJ2-1; CDR3 protein: CASSQERLAGDEQFF; CDR3 DNA: TGTGCCAGCAGCCAAGAAAGGCTAGCGGGAGATGAGCAGTTCTTC
clone size: many; D gene: NA; V gene: TRBV6-2/TRBV6-3; CDR3 length: 14; J gene: TRBJ2-7; CDR3 protein: CASEQPEGTYEQYF; CDR3 DNA: TGTGCCAGCGAACAGCCGGAAGGAACCTACGAGCAGTACTTC
clone size: few; D gene: TRBD2; V gene: TRBV6-6; CDR3 length: 13; J gene: TRBJ2-2; CDR3 protein: CASSFRGGGELFF; CDR3 DNA: TGTGCCAGCAGTTTCCGGGGAGGGGGGGAGCTGTTTTTT
clone size: many; D gene: NA; V gene: TRBV29-1; CDR3 length: 16; J gene: TRBJ1-2; CDR3 protein: CSVEDLGPWMIYGYTF; CDR3 DNA: TGCAGCGTTGAAGATCTGGGTCCCTGGATGATCTATGGCTACACCTTC
clone size: NA; D gene: NA; V gene: TRBV7-8; CDR3 length: 16; J gene: TRBJ2-7; CDR3 protein: CASSLLTETTSYEQYF; CDR3 DNA: TGTGCCAGCAGCTTATTGACCGAAACGACATCCTACGAGCAGTACTTC
clone size: few; D gene: NA; V gene: TRBV12-3/TRBV12-4; CDR3 length: 13; J gene: TRBJ2-7; CDR3 protein: CASSSTTELARYF; CDR3 DNA: TGTGCCAGCAGTTCCACGACCGAACTAGCTAGGTACTTC
clone size: few; D gene: NA; V gene: TRBV7-2; CDR3 length: 14; J gene: TRBJ1-4; CDR3 protein: CASSLYPVREKLFF; CDR3 DNA: TGTGCCAGCAGCTTATACCCTGTTCGGGAAAAACTGTTTTTT
clone size: NA; D gene: TRBD2; V gene: TRBV4-2; CDR3 length: 19; J gene: TRBJ2-3; CDR3 protein: CASSQDRSGATASTDTQYF; CDR3 DNA: TGTGCCAGCAGCCAAGATCGGAGCGGGGCCACCGCTAGCACAGATACGCAGTATTTT
clone size: NA; D gene: NA; V gene: TRBV20-1; CDR3 length: 17; J gene: TRBJ2-5; CDR3 protein: CSAEGGAPLLREETQYF; CDR3 DNA: TGCAGTGCCGAAGGGGGGGCGCCGCTGCTTCGGGAAGAGACCCAGTACTTC